This T cell receptor beta chain was observed in a study of OX40 agonist ivuxolimab in advanced cancers. Study-wide results and caveats: The work left the antigen specificity of expanded peripheral T cells undetermined. CD8+ T cells averaged more expanded clones than CD4+.

This clone was detected only once. No antigen is known for it. CDR1 is SGHNT, CDR2 YYREEE, per germline (reference sequence). V was shortened by 3 bases and J by 9 bases, with 13 bases between the two germline ends. This CDR3 spans 13 amino acids. Sequenced by immunoSEQ multiplex PCR; TCRdb stores in-frame clones only, minus some. The sample holds about 60,000 clones, approximately 83% seen once. The chain links TRBV5-4 to TRBJ2-1; no clear D gene. The clonotype was recovered from an adult with an advanced solid tumor such as melanoma, head and neck, liver or kidney cancer. The sequences come from CD4+ or CD8+ T cells sorted from blood, collected in a trial of the OX40 agonist ivuxolimab. CDR3 loop: CASSSYGSGEQFF. The DNA of the CDR3 is TGTGCCAGCAGCTCCTACGGGTCGGGTGAGCAGTTCTTC.